This T cell receptor (beta chain) is drawn from a study of blood T cell repertoires in COVID-19. Study in general: Samples of COVID-19 (acute and convalescent) were obtained from the United States, Italy and Spain. PBMCs, B-cell-depleted T cells, or T cells were the source of the cDNA or gDNA that made up the material.

V gave up 7 bases and J gave up 2 bases, with 11 bases separating them. This CDR3 contains 13 residues. From germline, CDR1 is MNHEY and CDR2 SVGAGI. This clone was seen only a few times. Authors' analysis steps: Researchers report that nucleated cell counts were estimated from reference gene primer amplification. Generated by immunoSEQ multiplex PCR, the TCRdb table keeps only in-frame clones and is missing some. The D gene and trimming were derived from the DNA, and the V and J assignments and clone size from that table. The data hold approximately 190,000 clones, with about 88% observed a single time.

The chain has TRBV6-5 and TRBJ1-1; D gene ambiguous. The TCR comes from a man aged 25 to 45 with active or convalescent COVID-19. Input material: peripheral blood. The CDR3 here is CASNRGENTEAFF. The DNA of the CDR3 is TGTGCCAGCAATCGGGGAGAAAACACTGAAGCTTTCTTT.